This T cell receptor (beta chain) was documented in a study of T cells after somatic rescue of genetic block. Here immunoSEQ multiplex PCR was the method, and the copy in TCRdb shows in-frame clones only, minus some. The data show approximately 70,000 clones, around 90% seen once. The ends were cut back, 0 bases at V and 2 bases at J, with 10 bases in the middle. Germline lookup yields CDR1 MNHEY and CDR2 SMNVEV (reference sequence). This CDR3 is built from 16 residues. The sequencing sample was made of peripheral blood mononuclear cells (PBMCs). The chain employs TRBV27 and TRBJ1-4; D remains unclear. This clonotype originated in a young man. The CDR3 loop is CASSLSARATNEKLFF. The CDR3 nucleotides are TGTGCCAGCAGTTTATCGGCCAGAGCGACTAATGAAAAACTGTTTTTT. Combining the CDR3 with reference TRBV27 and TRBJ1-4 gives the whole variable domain EAQVTQNPRYLITVTGKKLTVTCSQNMNHEYMSWYRQDPGLGLRQIYYSMNVEVTDKGDVPEGYKVSRKEKRNFPLILESPSPNQTSLYFCASSLSARATNEKLFFGSGTQLSVL.